These T cell receptor beta chains were read from a single sample in a study of blood T cells in healthy people across ages. One entry per CDR3 protein results from TCRdb running MiXCR on the 5' RACE reads. The table lists some 290,000 distinct CDR3 sequences, roughly 26% of them singletons. Sample: blood. The receptors derive from a woman in her 70s in good health. Both conserved end residues are part of each CDR3. D genes are given only for firm matches. Where a row states a size, it is once, few, many or the class of an expanded clone; other rows omit it.

v_gene	d_gene	j_gene	abundance	CDR3aa	CDR3nt
TRBV5-1	.	TRBJ2-3	few	CASSLGLLRRDTQYF	TGCGCCAGCAGCTTGGGGCTCCTCAGGAGGGATACGCAGTATTTT
TRBV3-1	.	TRBJ2-3	few	CANSLGTKSTDTQYF	TGTGCCAACAGCCTGGGAACGAAGAGCACAGATACGCAGTATTTT
TRBV10-2	.	TRBJ2-2	few	CASSSGPLGGELFF	TGCGCCAGCAGTTCGGGACCACTCGGTGGGGAGCTGTTTTTT
TRBV20-1	.	TRBJ2-1	few	CSARDVGSRKDYEQFF	TGCAGTGCTAGAGATGTTGGTAGCAGGAAAGACTATGAGCAGTTCTTC
TRBV29-1	.	TRBJ1-1	.	CSVLDPPEAFF	TGCAGCGTTTTGGACCCCCCTGAAGCTTTCTTT
TRBV3-1	TRBD1	TRBJ2-5	many	CASSQWDRVTETQYF	TGTGCCAGCAGCCAATGGGACAGGGTGACGGAGACCCAGTACTTC
TRBV7-2	.	TRBJ2-7	few	CASSLEPVAYEQYF	TGTGCCAGCAGCTTAGAACCAGTCGCCTACGAGCAGTACTTC
TRBV9	.	TRBJ2-1	.	CASSPGQNEQFF	TGTGCCAGCAGCCCCGGGCAAAATGAGCAGTTCTTC
TRBV29-1	.	TRBJ1-3	.	CSVVTDSGNTIYF	TGCAGCGTGGTGACAGACTCTGGAAACACCATATATTTT
TRBV12-3/TRBV12-4	.	TRBJ1-1	.	CASSFMSEAFF	TGTGCCAGCAGTTTTATGTCTGAAGCTTTCTTT
TRBV9	TRBD1	TRBJ1-2	.	CASSEGALGYTF	TGTGCCAGCAGCGAGGGGGCGCTTGGCTACACCTTC
TRBV3-1	TRBD2	TRBJ2-7	.	CASSLGLAGPYEQYF	TGTGCCAGCAGCCTTGGACTAGCGGGACCATACGAGCAGTACTTC
TRBV5-1	.	TRBJ2-1	few	CASTKDSYNEQFF	TGCGCCAGCACAAAGGACTCCTACAATGAGCAGTTCTTC
TRBV7-2	TRBD1	TRBJ1-2	few	CASSLGQGSYGYTF	TGTGCCAGCAGCTTAGGACAGGGTAGCTATGGCTACACCTTC
TRBV11-1	.	TRBJ2-2	few	CASSRTVANTGELFF	TGTGCCAGCAGTCGGACTGTCGCGAACACCGGGGAGCTGTTTTTT
TRBV6-6	TRBD1	TRBJ1-4	.	CASSLGTATNERLFF	TGTGCCAGCAGCCTAGGGACAGCAACTAATGAAAGACTGTTTTTT
TRBV29-1	.	TRBJ2-3	few	CSVPIVRPSTDTQYF	TGCAGCGTCCCAATCGTGAGGCCCAGCACAGATACGCAGTATTTT
TRBV25-1	TRBD1	TRBJ2-3	few	CASSEHDREYTDTQYF	TGTGCCAGCAGTGAACATGACAGGGAATACACAGATACGCAGTATTTT
TRBV12-3/TRBV12-4	.	TRBJ2-6	few	CASTSRGAVSGANVLTF	TGTGCCAGCACCTCCCGAGGGGCGGTCTCTGGGGCCAACGTCCTGACTTTC
TRBV18	TRBD1	TRBJ1-1	.	CASSRTGENTEAFF	TGTGCCAGCTCACGGACAGGGGAAAACACTGAAGCTTTCTTT
TRBV18	.	TRBJ2-5	few	CASSRALGQIQETQYF	TGTGCCAGCTCACGGGCCCTTGGACAGATACAAGAGACCCAGTACTTC
TRBV7-7	.	TRBJ2-3	.	CASSWHGTDTQYF	TGTGCTAGCAGCTGGCATGGGACAGATACGCAGTATTTT
TRBV5-1	.	TRBJ2-5	.	CASSLGGNSRGETQYF	TGCGCCAGCAGCTTGGGTGGCAATTCCCGGGGAGAGACCCAGTACTTC
TRBV7-2	.	TRBJ1-4	.	CASSPGLLTGEKLFF	TGTGCCAGCAGCCCCGGCCTTTTAACGGGGGAAAAACTGTTTTTT
TRBV20-1	TRBD1	TRBJ1-3	.	CSATEGQAGNTIYF	TGCAGTGCTACAGAAGGACAGGCTGGAAACACCATATATTTT
TRBV12-3/TRBV12-4	TRBD2	TRBJ2-1	few	CASSPPGLSSGTFEQFF	TGTGCCAGCAGTCCCCCTGGCTTGAGTAGCGGGACTTTCGAGCAGTTCTTC
TRBV4-1	TRBD2	TRBJ2-1	.	CASSRPGLAGFNEQFF	TGCGCCAGCAGCCGCCCTGGACTAGCGGGCTTCAATGAGCAGTTCTTC
TRBV7-3	.	TRBJ2-3	.	CASSLNLGPDTQYF	TGTGCCAGCAGCTTAAATCTGGGCCCAGATACGCAGTATTTT
TRBV13	TRBD1	TRBJ2-7	few	CASSLLGTGAYEQYF	TGTGCCAGCAGCTTATTAGGGACAGGGGCCTACGAGCAGTACTTC
TRBV5-1	.	TRBJ2-3	few	CASSSSSPTRGDTQYF	TGCGCCAGCAGCTCCTCTAGCCCGACCAGAGGAGATACGCAGTATTTT
TRBV18	.	TRBJ1-6	few	CASSPQGTNPPLHF	TGTGCCAGCTCACCGCAGGGTACGAATCCACCCCTCCACTTT
TRBV11-2	.	TRBJ2-5	.	CASSLEAGQETQYF	TGTGCCAGCAGCTTAGAAGCAGGGCAAGAGACCCAGTACTTC
TRBV6-2/TRBV6-3	.	TRBJ1-2	.	CASRERVGAVWNGYTF	TGTGCCAGCAGGGAGAGGGTTGGGGCAGTGTGGAATGGCTACACCTTC
TRBV4-3	.	TRBJ2-5	.	CASSQEPGAWETQYF	TGCGCCAGCAGCCAAGAGCCAGGGGCATGGGAGACCCAGTACTTC
TRBV7-9	.	TRBJ1-6	.	CASSLDTSRGNSPLHF	TGTGCCAGCAGCTTAGATACTTCGAGGGGTAATTCACCCCTCCACTTT
TRBV7-3	.	TRBJ2-1	.	CASSLSRGVNEQFF	TGTGCCAGCAGCTTAAGCAGGGGCGTTAATGAGCAGTTCTTC
TRBV9	.	TRBJ2-1	.	CASSVGWSGEQFF	TGTGCCAGCAGCGTAGGGTGGTCTGGTGAGCAGTTCTTC
TRBV20-1	.	TRBJ2-6	.	CSARDRGASGANVLTF	TGCAGTGCTAGAGATCGGGGGGCCTCTGGGGCCAACGTCCTGACTTTC
TRBV6-1	TRBD2	TRBJ2-5	few	CASTLTSFQETQYF	TGTGCCAGCACCCTGACTAGCTTCCAAGAGACCCAGTACTTC
TRBV6-1	TRBD2	TRBJ2-5	.	CASSRLLPRTSGNQETQYF	TGTGCCAGCAGTCGGTTACTTCCAAGGACTAGCGGGAACCAAGAGACCCAGTACTTC
TRBV20-1	.	TRBJ2-2	.	CSASSSAGELFF	TGCAGTGCCTCGAGTAGCGCCGGGGAGCTGTTTTTT
TRBV20-1	.	TRBJ2-3	.	CSARDQTTQEDTQYF	TGCAGTGCTAGAGATCAGACTACCCAGGAAGATACGCAGTATTTT
TRBV10-3	TRBD2	TRBJ2-1	.	CAISGTSGNSNEQFF	TGTGCCATCAGCGGTACTAGCGGGAATAGCAATGAGCAGTTCTTC
TRBV7-2	TRBD1	TRBJ1-1	few	CASSPTGGKTEAFF	TGTGCCAGCAGCCCCACAGGGGGCAAAACTGAAGCTTTCTTT
TRBV18	TRBD1	TRBJ2-7	.	CASSRQGSPYEQYF	TGTGCCAGCTCACGACAGGGGAGCCCCTACGAGCAGTACTTC
TRBV7-2	.	TRBJ2-5	few	CASSQRPGVGLRF	TGTGCCAGCAGCCAGCGACCAGGGGTTGGTCTTCGCTTC
TRBV28	.	TRBJ1-3	.	CASINPQGNAIYF	TGTGCCAGCATCAATCCCCAGGGAAACGCCATATATTTT
TRBV20-1	TRBD2	TRBJ2-1	.	CSARVLPRGLAGDEQFF	TGCAGTGCTAGAGTCCTCCCCCGAGGACTAGCGGGCGATGAGCAGTTCTTC
TRBV28	TRBD1	TRBJ1-1	few	CASSFYLGTGRTEAFF	TGTGCCAGCAGTTTTTACTTAGGGACAGGTAGGACTGAAGCTTTCTTT
TRBV29-1	.	TRBJ2-6	.	CSARIYSSGANVLTF	TGCAGCGCCAGAATCTACAGCTCTGGGGCCAACGTCCTGACTTTC
TRBV19	TRBD2	TRBJ2-3	.	CASRRAGWGTDTQYF	TGTGCCAGCCGTAGAGCGGGGTGGGGGACAGATACGCAGTATTTT
TRBV7-9	.	TRBJ2-2	many	CASSFMAGIQGLGTGELFF	TGTGCCAGCAGCTTCATGGCCGGGATCCAGGGACTGGGGACCGGGGAGCTGTTTTTT